This T cell receptor beta chain was sequenced during a study of identifying expanded T cells in peripheral blood. Trimming shortened V by 7 bases and J by 8 bases, and 18 bases separated the two germline ends. The CDR3 runs to 15 residues. CDR1 is MNHEY and CDR2 is SVGAGI in the germline V gene. Clones were read by immunoSEQ multiplex PCR, and TCRdb kept only the in-frame ones, dropping some. The sample lists roughly 100,000 clones; approximately 88% were seen once. What was sequenced was blood. The chain couples TRBV6-5 to TRBJ1-6, with D unresolved. The sequence was collected from a person aged 18-69 years in good health. CDR3: CASTYGRAGDSPLHF. The DNA of the CDR3 is TGTGCCAGCACCTACGGGAGAGCCGGGGATTCACCCCTCCACTTT.